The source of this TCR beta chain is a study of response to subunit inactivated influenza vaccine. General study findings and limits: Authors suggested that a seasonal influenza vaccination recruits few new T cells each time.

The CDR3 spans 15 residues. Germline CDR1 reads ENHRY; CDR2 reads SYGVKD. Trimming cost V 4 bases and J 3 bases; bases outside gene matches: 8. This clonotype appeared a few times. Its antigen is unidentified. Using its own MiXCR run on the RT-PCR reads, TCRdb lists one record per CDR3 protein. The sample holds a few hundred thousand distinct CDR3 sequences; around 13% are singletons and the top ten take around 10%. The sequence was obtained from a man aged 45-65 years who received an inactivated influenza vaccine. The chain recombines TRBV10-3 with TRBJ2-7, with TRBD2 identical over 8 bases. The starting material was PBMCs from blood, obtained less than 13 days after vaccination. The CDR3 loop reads CAISAAAGGSYEQYF. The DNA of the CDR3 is TGTGCCATCAGTGCCGCGGCGGGGGGAAGCTACGAGCAGTACTTC.